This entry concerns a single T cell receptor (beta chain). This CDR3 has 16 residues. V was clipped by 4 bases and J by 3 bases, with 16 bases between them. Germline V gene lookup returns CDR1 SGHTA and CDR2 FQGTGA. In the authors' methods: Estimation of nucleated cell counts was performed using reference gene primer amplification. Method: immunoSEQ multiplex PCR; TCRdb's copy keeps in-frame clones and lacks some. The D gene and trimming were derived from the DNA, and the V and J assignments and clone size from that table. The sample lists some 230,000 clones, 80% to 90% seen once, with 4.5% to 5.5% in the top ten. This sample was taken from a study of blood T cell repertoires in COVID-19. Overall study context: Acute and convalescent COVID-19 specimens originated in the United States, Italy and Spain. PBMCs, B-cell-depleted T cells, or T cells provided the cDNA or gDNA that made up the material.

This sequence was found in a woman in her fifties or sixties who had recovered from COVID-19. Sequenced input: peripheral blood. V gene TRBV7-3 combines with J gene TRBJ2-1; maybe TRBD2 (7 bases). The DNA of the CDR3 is TGTGCCAGCAGCTCCCCCCCGGGGGGCGGCTACAATGAGCAGTTCTTC. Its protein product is CASSSPPGGGYNEQFF.